The 26 T cell receptor beta chains below all came from one sample that was sequenced in a study of breast tumors, draining lymph nodes, adjacent tissues. TCRdb ran MiXCR on the multiplex PCR reads and lists one entry per CDR3 protein. This sample has 17,000 or so distinct CDR3 sequences, with roughly 44% found just once. Sequenced input: breast tumor tissue. These receptors were collected from a female donor with breast cancer. Some clones in this sample may be carry-over from other donors' samples.

This clonotype was counted many times. V is TRBV5-6 and J is TRBJ2-3; D might be TRBD1 or TRBD2, each matching 6 bases. CDR3 size: 15 residues. The ends were cut back, 0 bases at V and 3 bases at J, with 11 bases in the middle. The germline gives CDR1 SGHDT, CDR2 YYEEEE. DNA for the CDR3: TGTGCCAGCAGCTTGGGGGGGGCTGGAACAGATACGCAGTATTTT. Translating gives CASSLGGAGTDTQYF.

The chain couples TRBV14 to TRBJ2-1, with D possibly matching TRBD2 (6 bases). Germline-derived CDR1 and CDR2 are SGHDN and FVKESK. V gave up 8 bases and J gave up 4 bases, with 15 bases separating them. This CDR3 contains 14 residues. This CDR3 is CASGHPGAYNEQFF. CDR3 DNA: TGTGCCAGCGGGCACCCGGGAGCTTACAATGAGCAGTTCTTC.

This clonotype was seen a single time. DNA of the CDR3: TGCGCCAGCAGCTTGGAAGGACAGGGGTATGGAGGCTACACCTTC. Protein sequence: CASSLEGQGYGGYTF. The chain employs TRBV5-1 and TRBJ1-2, with 9 positions matching TRBD1. J was trimmed by 8 bases and V by 0 bases; bases with no gene match: 8. CDR1 SGHRS and CDR2 YFSETQ come from the germline V gene. The CDR3 extends over 15 amino acids.

This clonotype was recorded at least ten times. The chain recombines TRBV2 with TRBJ2-7, with D possibly matching TRBD2 (6 bases). CDR1 and CDR2 (germline): SNHLY, FYNNEI. The CDR3 loop spans 13 amino acids. The CDR3 reads CASGLYRTYEQYF. CDR3 sequence (DNA): TGTGCAAGCGGACTATACCGTACCTACGAGCAGTACTTC.

This clonotype was detected only a few times. Since no conserved phenylalanine or tryptophan closes the CDR3, a read error is the likely cause. Because the CDR3's place on the DNA is in doubt, the DNA is left out and the CDR3 is given as listed by TCRdb. The genes are TRBV5-1 and TRBJ1-2. The CDR3 region is 15 residues in length, termini included. CDR1 and CDR2 from the germline V gene are SGHRS and YFSETQ. The CDR3 region is CASSLGGSTNYGYPL.

A remark on this clonotype: This may stem from a read error, because a much larger clone lies one nucleotide away. The chain recombines TRBV9 with TRBJ1-2, with D tentatively TRBD1 (5 bases). CDR1 and CDR2 (germline): SGDLS, YYNGEE. Trimming shortened V by 4 bases and J by 4 bases, and 14 bases separated the two germline ends. The CDR3 has 14 amino acids. The CDR3 loop is CASSRAGQSYGYTF. The CDR3 bases are TGTGCCAGCAGCCGGGCAGGGCAATCCTATGGCTACACCTTC. Based on the CDR3 plus reference TRBV9 and TRBJ1-2, the full variable domain is DSGVTQTPKHLITATGQRVTLRCSPRSGDLSVYWYQQSLDQGLQFLIQYYNGEERAKGNILERFSAQQFPDLHSELNLSSLELGDSALYFCASSRAGQSYGYTFGSGTRLTVV.

The J gene is TRBJ2-2, the V gene TRBV10-1, with 9 positions matching TRBD1. CDR3 length: 16 amino acids. Trimming cost V 4 bases and J 5 bases; bases outside gene matches: 8. Germline V gene lookup returns CDR1 WNHNN and CDR2 SYGVQD (reference sequence). The CDR3 bases are TGCGCCAGCAGTGGGTCTGGGGACAGGGCGACCGGGGAGCTGTTTTTT. Protein product: CASSGSGDRATGELFF.

The rearrangement joins TRBV9 to TRBJ2-3; D perhaps matches TRBD2 (6 bases). Germline CDR1 SGDLS, CDR2 YYNGEE. This CDR3 spans 13 amino acids. V lost 0 bases and J lost 10, with 12 bases in between. The CDR3 is CASSVGVREAQYF. The CDR3 region has the DNA TGTGCCAGCAGCGTAGGTGTCAGGGAGGCGCAGTATTTT. Drawing the rest from reference TRBV9 and TRBJ2-3, the complete variable domain is DSGVTQTPKHLITATGQRVTLRCSPRSGDLSVYWYQQSLDQGLQFLIQYYNGEERAKGNILERFSAQQFPDLHSELNLSSLELGDSALYFCASSVGVREAQYFGPGTRLTVL.

The CDR3 DNA sequence: TGTGCCAGCAGCAGGACGGAAGGGCGCTCTCCCGAGCAGTTCTTC. It is translated as CASSRTEGRSPEQFF. The rearrangement links TRBV7-8 to TRBJ2-1; D not resolved. The V and J ends lost 5 bases and 10 bases respectively, with 21 bases between them. Per the germline V gene, CDR1 is SGHVS and CDR2 is FQNEAQ. The CDR3 is made up of 15 amino acids.

This clonotype has at least ten counts. J is TRBJ2-5 and V is TRBV12-3 or TRBV12-4; no firm D call. Trimming shortened V by 6 bases and J by 7 bases, and 12 bases separated the two germline ends. This CDR3 region has 12 residues. CDR3 sequence (DNA): TGTGCCAGCAGCCTGGATGTTGTGACCCAGTACTTC. Protein: CASSLDVVTQYF.

This clonotype was counted ten times or more. This may come from a read error, since a much larger clone is one base off. Because the CDR3 is missing its conserved closing phenylalanine or tryptophan, this is likely a read error. The chain combines TRBV20-1 with TRBJ2-5; D not certain. The CDR3 extends over 10 amino acids. V gave up 5 bases and J gave up 0 bases, with 1 base separating them. Germline V lookup: CDR1 DFQATT, CDR2 SNEGSKA (reference sequence). CDR3 protein: CSADQETQYS. In nucleotides, the CDR3 is TGCAGTGCTGACCAAGAGACCCAGTACTCC.

This sequence joins TRBV9 and TRBJ2-2; TRBD2 aligns across 14 bases. The CDR3 runs 18 residues. After removal of 0 bases from V and 5 bases from J, the junction contained 6 bases not matched to a gene. Germline lookup yields CDR1 SGDLS and CDR2 YYNGEE. CDR3 protein: CASSVGGLAGGGTGELFF. DNA of the CDR3: TGTGCCAGCAGCGTAGGAGGACTAGCGGGAGGCGGAACCGGGGAGCTGTTTTTT.

In the case of this clonotype: Here the CDR3 omits its conserved ending phenylalanine or tryptophan, so a read error is the likely source. The DNA is left out, because the CDR3 cannot be placed on it with certainty; the CDR3 is given as TCRdb lists it. V gene TRBV14 combines with J gene TRBJ2-5. The CDR3 spans 13 amino acids, including both terminal residues. From germline, CDR1 is SGHDN and CDR2 FVKESK. CDR3 loop: CAGSQGLGRTQYS.

The count of this clonotype is one. The V and J genes are TRBV20-1 and TRBJ1-6, with D unclear. Trimming removed 2 bases from V and 7 bases from J, with 12 bases in between. Germline V gives CDR1 DFQATT, CDR2 SNEGSKA (reference sequence). CDR3 size: 14 residues. Written as DNA, the CDR3 is TGCAGTGCTAGAAGCGGGGAGAGAAATTCACCCCTCCACTTT. Translating it yields CSARSGERNSPLHF.

This clonotype was seen many times. The DNA for the CDR3 is TGCGCCAGCAGCCAAGAAGGCCTAGCCGGAGAGCAGTTCTTC. Translated: CASSQEGLAGEQFF. The chain is built from TRBV4-3 and TRBJ2-1; a possible D gene is TRBD2 (5 bases). V lost 0 bases to trimming and J lost 10 bases, with 13 bases between them. Germline CDR1 reads LGHNA; CDR2 reads YSLEER. The CDR3 has 14 residues.

This chain links TRBV24-1 with TRBJ2-3, with 10 nucleotides matching TRBD2. Losses at the gene ends were 3 bases for V and 4 bases for J; bases not matched to a gene: 3. The length of the CDR3 is 15 residues. Germline V gene sequence: CDR1 KGHDR, CDR2 SFDVKD. Here the CDR3 reads CATSDSGRAPDTQYF. In DNA, the CDR3 is TGTGCCACCAGTGATAGCGGGAGGGCCCCAGATACGCAGTATTTT.

Many counts were recorded for this clonotype. The V gene is TRBV20-1, the J gene TRBJ1-5; D call uncertain. V lost 0 bases and J lost 7, with 16 bases in between. Germline V gene data show CDR1 as DFQATT and CDR2 as SNEGSKA (reference sequence). The length of the CDR3 is 15 residues. Written as DNA, the CDR3 is TGCAGTGCTAGAGATCTAGAGGAGGGAAGGCAGCCCCAGCATTTT. Encoded protein: CSARDLEEGRQPQHF.

This sequence joins TRBV20-1 and TRBJ1-4, with 12 bases aligning to TRBD1. The CDR3 covers 16 residues. The V gene end was trimmed by 1 base and the J gene end by 5 bases; junction bases not matched to a gene: 5. Germline assignment: CDR1 DFQATT and CDR2 SNEGSKA (reference sequence). CDR3 in amino acids: CSARVGTGGQNEKLFF. The CDR3 DNA reads TGCAGTGCTAGAGTTGGGACAGGGGGCCAAAATGAAAAACTGTTTTTT.

At least ten counts were recorded for this clonotype. The chain links TRBV30 to TRBJ2-2; either TRBD1 or TRBD2 may supply D (5 bases each). Trimming removed 8 bases at V and 0 bases at J, with 13 bases between. CDR3 size: 14 residues. Germline CDR1 and CDR2: GTSNPN and SVGIG (reference sequence). The CDR3 loop is CAQDGAANTGELFF. The CDR3, as DNA: TGTGCCCAGGACGGGGCCGCGAACACCGGGGAGCTGTTTTTT. Supplemented by reference TRBV30 and TRBJ2-2, the full variable domain reads SQTIHQWPATLVQPVGSPLSLECTVEGTSNPNLYWYRQAAGRGLQLLFYSVGIGQISSEVPQNLSASRPQDRQFILSSKKLLLSDSGFYLCAQDGAANTGELFFGEGSRLTVL.

This clonotype has just a few counts. A much larger clone sits a single nucleotide away, making a read error possible. V and J are TRBV3-1 and TRBJ2-6; D might be TRBD1 (5 bases). The germline gives CDR1 LGHDT, CDR2 YNNKEL (reference sequence). The CDR3 runs 14 residues. The CDR3: CASSPTSGANALTF. The CDR3 DNA reads TGTGCCAGCAGCCCCACGTCTGGGGCCAACGCCCTGACTTTC.

This chain joins TRBV12-5 and TRBJ1-1, with D possibly matching TRBD1 (5 bases). The V and J ends lost 0 bases and 4 bases respectively, with 12 bases between them. There are 15 residues in the CDR3. Germline CDR1 and CDR2: LGHNT and FRNRAP. CDR3 sequence (DNA): TGTGCTAGTGGTTTGGTACTCTTGGGGGGCACTGAAGCTTTCTTT. This sequence encodes CASGLVLLGGTEAFF.

This clonotype was counted ten times or more. A much larger clonotype is one base distant, so this may be a read error. The rearrangement uses TRBV7-8 and TRBJ1-5; 9 bases agree with TRBD1. The germline V gene encodes CDR1 SGHVS and CDR2 FQNEAQ. The CDR3 has 19 amino acids. CDR3 amino acids: CASSFSGTGNIHSHQPQHF. The CDR3 DNA is TGTGCCAGCAGCTTTTCCGGGACAGGGAACATCCATAGCCATCAGCCCCAGCATTTT.

V gene TRBV5-1 combines with J gene TRBJ1-5, with no clear D. The CDR3 has 15 residues. CDR1 is SGHRS and CDR2 is YFSETQ in the germline V gene. The V end was cut by 4 bases, the J end by 8 bases, with 19 bases between. The DNA of the CDR3 is TGCGCCAGCAGCGCCGGGAGGACGGTCGGGGAGCCCCAGCATTTT. Its protein product is CASSAGRTVGEPQHF.

This sequence joins TRBV5-4 and TRBJ2-2, with 8 bases aligning to TRBD1. Germline CDR1 reads SGHNT; CDR2 reads YYREEE (reference sequence). The CDR3 is 17 residues long. Trimming at V came to 0 bases and at J to 6 bases, leaving 10 bases not matched to a gene. CDR3 loop: CASSLGTGHSIAGELFF. CDR3 nucleotide sequence: TGTGCCAGCAGCTTGGGGACAGGGCATTCCATAGCCGGGGAGCTGTTTTTT.

This clonotype was seen only a few times. This rearrangement joins TRBV3-1 to TRBJ2-2, with 11 bases that match TRBD2. Unmatched junction bases numbered 6, after V lost 2 bases and J lost 4 bases. CDR3 length: 17 amino acids. Per germline, CDR1 LGHDT and CDR2 YNNKEL (reference sequence). In nucleotides, the CDR3 is TGTGCCAGCAGCCAAAAACGGACTAGCGGGTTCACCGGGGAGCTGTTTTTT. Amino acids: CASSQKRTSGFTGELFF. Full variable domain (remainder filled in from reference TRBV3-1 and TRBJ2-2): DTAVSQTPKYLVTQMGNDKSIKCEQNLGHDTMYWYKQDSKKFLKIMFSYNNKELIINETVPNRFSPKSPDKAHLNLHINSLELGDSAVYFCASSQKRTSGFTGELFFGEGSRLTVL.

This clonotype was counted at least ten times. J is TRBJ2-1 and V is TRBV7-3; a possible D gene is TRBD1 (6 bases). In germline, CDR1 is SGHTA, CDR2 FQGTGA. V dropped 5 bases and J dropped 7 bases, with 12 bases sitting between them. The CDR3 is made up of 13 amino acids. CDR3 region: CASSIIQGNEQFF. In DNA form, the CDR3 reads TGTGCCAGCAGCATAATACAGGGAAATGAGCAGTTCTTC.